The 6 T cell receptor beta chains given below trace back to one sample, sequenced in a study of identical twins. A single record per CDR3 protein comes from TCRdb applying MiXCR to the 5' RACE reads. The sample consists of some 1,700,000 distinct CDR3 sequences, about 32% of them appearing once. Sequenced: cord blood. The source is a newborn girl in good health.

This clonotype has only a few counts. CDR3 in amino acids: CASSQTREKQFF. DNA of the CDR3: TGTGCCAGCAGCCAAACAAGGGAAAAGCAGTTCTTC. The rearrangement uses TRBV3-1 and TRBJ2-1, with unresolved D. The CDR3 consists of 12 residues. Germline loops: CDR1 LGHDT, CDR2 YNNKEL (reference sequence). V lost 2 bases to trimming and J lost 11 bases, with 10 bases between them.

The chain joins TRBV4-2 to TRBJ2-7; 7 bases fit TRBD2. Losses at the gene ends were 0 bases for V and 0 bases for J; bases not matched to a gene: 23. This CDR3 contains 22 residues. CDR1 LGHNA and CDR2 YNFKEQ come from the germline V gene. The CDR3 spells CASSQDGAPGLPYRTSSYEQYF. For the CDR3, the DNA is TGTGCCAGCAGCCAAGATGGCGCTCCGGGACTACCTTATCGGACTAGCTCCTACGAGCAGTACTTC.

V is TRBV7-2 and J is TRBJ2-1, with D possibly being TRBD2 (5 bases). The ends were cut back, 6 bases at V and 4 bases at J, with 16 bases in the middle. The CDR3 is 15 residues long. Germline V gives CDR1 SGHTA, CDR2 FQGNSA. This CDR3 is CASRLPGIGYNEQFF. For the CDR3, the DNA is TGTGCCAGCAGGCTTCCCGGGATTGGGTACAATGAGCAGTTCTTC.

This clonotype came up a few times. The genes are TRBV21-1 and TRBJ1-2. TRBV21-1 is a listed pseudogene. The CDR3 spans 14 residues. The CDR3: CASSKWRTTYGYTF. For the CDR3, the DNA is TGTGCCAGCAGCAAGTGGCGGACGACTTATGGCTACACCTTC.

This clonotype has a handful of counts. The chain couples TRBV12-3 or TRBV12-4 to TRBJ2-3; tentatively, D is TRBD2 (5 bases). The CDR3 runs 16 residues. Trimming shortened V by 7 bases and J by 1 base, and 18 bases separated the two germline ends. CDR3 region: CASTNTPGSGTDTQYF. CDR3 DNA sequence: TGTGCCAGCACCAATACCCCGGGGAGCGGCACAGATACGCAGTATTTT.

The chain employs TRBV28 and TRBJ2-2, with D possibly TRBD2 on 6 matching bases. Between the trimmed V and J ends, which lost 7 bases and 5 bases, there was a span of 20 bases. The CDR3 contains 16 residues. Germline CDR1 MDHEN, CDR2 SYDVKM. The DNA of the CDR3 is TGTGCCAGCACCAGACCCCCGGGAGTAGGGACCGGGGAGCTGTTTTTT. Its protein is CASTRPPGVGTGELFF.